Listed here are 2 T cell receptor beta chains from one sample, sequenced in a study of control samples from healthy donors and cancer patients. Here immunoSEQ multiplex PCR was the method, and the copy in TCRdb shows in-frame clones only, minus some. Of 120,000 or so clones listed, about 88% were seen once; the top ten hold around 1.7%. The sequencing input was blood. The origin of the receptors is a man younger than 35 in good health.

V usage is TRBV6-4 and J usage is TRBJ2-7, with D hard to call. V lost 0 bases and J 5 bases, leaving 5 bases between the germline ends. The CDR3 is 12 residues long. Germline CDR1 is MRHNA and CDR2 is SNTAGT. CDR3 amino acids: CASSDSIHEQYF. CDR3 sequence (DNA): TGTGCCAGCAGTGACTCGATCCACGAGCAGTACTTC.

J is TRBJ2-3 and V is TRBV7-8; TRBD2 matches 11 bases. Germline V gene sequence: CDR1 SGHVS, CDR2 FQNEAQ. The CDR3 covers 19 residues. V was clipped by 5 bases and J by 6 bases; unmatched bases: 19. Here the CDR3 reads CASSQFVSGRGSSPDTQYF. The DNA of the CDR3 is TGTGCCAGCAGCCAATTTGTTAGCGGGAGGGGATCTTCTCCGGATACGCAGTATTTT.